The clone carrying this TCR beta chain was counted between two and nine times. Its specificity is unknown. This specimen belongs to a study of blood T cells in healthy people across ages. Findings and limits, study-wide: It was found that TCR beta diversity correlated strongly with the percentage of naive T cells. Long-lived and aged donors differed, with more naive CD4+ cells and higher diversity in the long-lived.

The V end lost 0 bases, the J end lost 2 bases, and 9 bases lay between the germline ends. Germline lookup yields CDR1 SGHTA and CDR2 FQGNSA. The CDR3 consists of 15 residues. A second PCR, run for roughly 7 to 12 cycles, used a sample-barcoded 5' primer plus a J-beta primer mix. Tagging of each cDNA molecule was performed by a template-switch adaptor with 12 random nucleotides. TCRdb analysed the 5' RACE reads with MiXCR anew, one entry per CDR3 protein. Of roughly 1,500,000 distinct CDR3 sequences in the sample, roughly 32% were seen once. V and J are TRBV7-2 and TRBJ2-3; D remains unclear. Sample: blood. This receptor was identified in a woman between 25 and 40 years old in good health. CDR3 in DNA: TGTGCCAGCAGCTTAGCAAGGGTAATCACAGATACGCAGTATTTT. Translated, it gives CASSLARVITDTQYF.